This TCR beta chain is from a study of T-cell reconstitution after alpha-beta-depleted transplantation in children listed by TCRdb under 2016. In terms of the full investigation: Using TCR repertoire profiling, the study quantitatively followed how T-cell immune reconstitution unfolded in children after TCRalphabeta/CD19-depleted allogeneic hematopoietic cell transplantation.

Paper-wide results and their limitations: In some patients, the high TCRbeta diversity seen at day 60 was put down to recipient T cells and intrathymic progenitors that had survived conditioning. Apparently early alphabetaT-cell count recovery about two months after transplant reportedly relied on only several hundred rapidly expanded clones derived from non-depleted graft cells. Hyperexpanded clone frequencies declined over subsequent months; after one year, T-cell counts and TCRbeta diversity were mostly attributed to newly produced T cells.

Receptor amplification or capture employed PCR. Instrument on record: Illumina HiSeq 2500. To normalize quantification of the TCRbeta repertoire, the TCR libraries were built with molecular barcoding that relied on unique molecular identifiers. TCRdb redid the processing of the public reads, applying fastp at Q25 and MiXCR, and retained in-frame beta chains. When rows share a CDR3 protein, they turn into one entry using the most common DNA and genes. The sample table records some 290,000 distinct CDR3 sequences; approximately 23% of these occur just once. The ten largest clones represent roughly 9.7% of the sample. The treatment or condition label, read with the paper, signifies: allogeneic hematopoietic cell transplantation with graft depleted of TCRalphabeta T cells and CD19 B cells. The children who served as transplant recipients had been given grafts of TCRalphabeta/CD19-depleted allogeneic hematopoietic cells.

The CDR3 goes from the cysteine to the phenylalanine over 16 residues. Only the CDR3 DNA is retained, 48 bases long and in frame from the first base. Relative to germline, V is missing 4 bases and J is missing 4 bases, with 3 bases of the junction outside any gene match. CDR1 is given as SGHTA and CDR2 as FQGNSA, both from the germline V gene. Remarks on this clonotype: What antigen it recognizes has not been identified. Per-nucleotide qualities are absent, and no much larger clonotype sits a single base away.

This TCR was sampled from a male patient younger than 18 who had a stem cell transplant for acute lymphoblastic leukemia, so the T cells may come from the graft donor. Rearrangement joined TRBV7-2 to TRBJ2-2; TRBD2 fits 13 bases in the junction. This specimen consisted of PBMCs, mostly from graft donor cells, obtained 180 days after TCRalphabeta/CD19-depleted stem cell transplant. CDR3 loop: CASSSGLAGSTGELFF. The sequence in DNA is TGTGCCAGCAGCTCGGGACTAGCGGGGAGCACCGGGGAGCTGTTTTTT.